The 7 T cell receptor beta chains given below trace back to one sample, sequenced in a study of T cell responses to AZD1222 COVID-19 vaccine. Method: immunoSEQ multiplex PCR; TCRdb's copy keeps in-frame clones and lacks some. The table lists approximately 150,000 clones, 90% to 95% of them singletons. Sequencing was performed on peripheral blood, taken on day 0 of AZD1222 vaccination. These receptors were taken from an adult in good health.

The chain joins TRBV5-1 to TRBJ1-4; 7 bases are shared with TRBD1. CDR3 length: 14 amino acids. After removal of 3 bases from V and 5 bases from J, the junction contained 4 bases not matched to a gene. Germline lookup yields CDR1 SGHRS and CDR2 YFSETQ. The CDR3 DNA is TGCGCCAGCAGCTCGGGACAGATGAATGAAAAACTGTTTTTT. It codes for CASSSGQMNEKLFF.

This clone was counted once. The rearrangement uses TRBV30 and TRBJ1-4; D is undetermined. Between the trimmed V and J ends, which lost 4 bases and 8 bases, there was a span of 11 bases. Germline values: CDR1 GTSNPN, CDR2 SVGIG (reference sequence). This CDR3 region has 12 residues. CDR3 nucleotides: TGTGCCTGGAACACCCTACGGGAAAAACTGTTTTTT. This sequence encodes CAWNTLREKLFF.

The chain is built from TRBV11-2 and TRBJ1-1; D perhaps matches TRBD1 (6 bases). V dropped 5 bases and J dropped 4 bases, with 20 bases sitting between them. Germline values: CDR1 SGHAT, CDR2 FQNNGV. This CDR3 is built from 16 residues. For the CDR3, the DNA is TGTGCCAGCAGCCCGATATGGGGGCCGGTAGGCACTGAAGCTTTCTTT. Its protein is CASSPIWGPVGTEAFF. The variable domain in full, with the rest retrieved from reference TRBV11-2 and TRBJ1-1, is EAGVAQSPRYKIIEKRQSVAFWCNPISGHATLYWYQQILGQGPKLLIQFQNNGVVDDSQLPKDRFSAERLKGVDSTLKIQPAKLEDSAVYLCASSPIWGPVGTEAFFGQGTRLTVV.

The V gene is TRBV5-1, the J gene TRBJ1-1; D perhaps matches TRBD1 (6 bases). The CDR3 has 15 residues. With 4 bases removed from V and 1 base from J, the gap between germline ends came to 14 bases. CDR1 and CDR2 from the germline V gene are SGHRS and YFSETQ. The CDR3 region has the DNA TGCGCCAGCAGCCACCCGACAGGAGGGAACACTGAAGCTTTCTTT. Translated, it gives CASSHPTGGNTEAFF.

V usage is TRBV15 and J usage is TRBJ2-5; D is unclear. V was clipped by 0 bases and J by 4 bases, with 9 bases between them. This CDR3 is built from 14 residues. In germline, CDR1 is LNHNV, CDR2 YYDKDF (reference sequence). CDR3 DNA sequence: TGTGCCACCAGCAGAGAAGGCTTGGCAGAGACCCAGTACTTC. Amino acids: CATSREGLAETQYF.

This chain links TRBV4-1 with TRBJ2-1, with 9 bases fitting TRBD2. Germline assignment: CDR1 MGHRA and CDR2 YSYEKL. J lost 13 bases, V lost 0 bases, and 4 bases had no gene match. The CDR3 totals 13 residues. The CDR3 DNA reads TGCGCCAGCAGCCAAGATAGCGGGGGTACCCAGTTCTTC. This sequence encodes CASSQDSGGTQFF.

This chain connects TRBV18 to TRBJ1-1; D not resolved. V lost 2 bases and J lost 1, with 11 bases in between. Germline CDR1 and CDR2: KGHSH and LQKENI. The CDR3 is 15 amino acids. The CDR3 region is CASSPNTQPNTEAFF. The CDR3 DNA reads TGTGCCAGCTCACCAAACACGCAGCCGAACACTGAAGCTTTCTTT.